These T cell receptor beta chains were read from a single sample in a study of T cells after posttransplantation cyclophosphamide. Sequenced by immunoSEQ multiplex PCR; TCRdb stores in-frame clones only, minus some. The sample is made up of 25,000 to 30,000 clones, none counted only once. The sample comprised PBMCs. The receptor source for this set is a man aged 45-60 years in good health, CMV-negative, and a related stem cell transplant donor. Both conserved end residues are part of each CDR3. A D gene is named only where the DNA matches it firmly. Clone sizes are shown as how often the clone was seen (once, few, many) or a class if it is expanded.

J: TRBJ2-3; V: TRBV5-4; D: TRBD2; size: many; DNA: TGTGCCAGCAGCTTGGAACTAGCGGGGGCTACAGATACGCAGTATTTT; CDR3: CASSLELAGATDTQYF
J: TRBJ1-2; V: TRBV7-9; D: TRBD1; size: many; DNA: TGTGCCAGCAGCTTAACTGGGACAGACTATGGCTACACCTTC; CDR3: CASSLTGTDYGYTF
J: TRBJ1-3; V: TRBV7-8; D: -; size: many; DNA: TGTGCCAGCAGCTTACAGTCCTCTGGAAACACCATATATTTT; CDR3: CASSLQSSGNTIYF
J: TRBJ1-2; V: TRBV6-1; D: -; size: many; DNA: TGTGCCAGCAGCCAGGGTAGATATGGCTACACCTTC; CDR3: CASSQGRYGYTF
J: TRBJ2-7; V: TRBV7-9; D: TRBD2; size: many; DNA: TGTGCCAGCAGCTCTCCCGTGGGAGGGCCCTACGAGCAGTACTTC; CDR3: CASSSPVGGPYEQYF
J: TRBJ1-1; V: TRBV5-1; D: TRBD1; size: many; DNA: TGCGCCAGCAGCTTGGCGCGACAGGGGGGGAACACTGAAGCTTTCTTT; CDR3: CASSLARQGGNTEAFF
J: TRBJ1-1; V: TRBV30; D: -; size: many; DNA: TGTGCCTGGAGTGTACGGGTGGTCACTGAAGCTTTCTTT; CDR3: CAWSVRVVTEAFF
J: TRBJ1-5; V: TRBV6-1; D: -; size: many; DNA: TGTGCCAGCCGGGACAACAATCAGCCCCAGCATTTT; CDR3: CASRDNNQPQHF
J: TRBJ1-4; V: TRBV10-3; D: TRBD1; size: many; DNA: TGTGCCATCAGTGTCTCGGACAGGGCTCCGGAAGGTGAAAAACTGTTTTTT; CDR3: CAISVSDRAPEGEKLFF
J: TRBJ1-2; V: TRBV4-1; D: -; size: many; DNA: TGCGCCAGCAGCCAAGAGAGCGATTCAAACTATGGCTACACCTTC; CDR3: CASSQESDSNYGYTF
J: TRBJ2-3; V: TRBV6-1; D: TRBD2; size: many; DNA: TGTGCCAGCAGGAGACTAGCGGGACAAACAGATACGCAGTATTTT; CDR3: CASRRLAGQTDTQYF
J: TRBJ1-2; V: TRBV18; D: -; size: many; DNA: TGTGCCAGCTCAAGGGGGGGGGCCAACTATGGCTACACCTTC; CDR3: CASSRGGANYGYTF
J: TRBJ2-1; V: TRBV6-1; D: -; size: many; DNA: TGTGCCAGCAGGGTAGCGATCTTCACCTACAATGAGCAGTTCTTC; CDR3: CASRVAIFTYNEQFF
J: TRBJ2-1; V: TRBV7-3; D: -; size: many; DNA: TGTGCCAGCAGCTTTGGTAATAGCCCTGAGCAGTTCTTC; CDR3: CASSFGNSPEQFF